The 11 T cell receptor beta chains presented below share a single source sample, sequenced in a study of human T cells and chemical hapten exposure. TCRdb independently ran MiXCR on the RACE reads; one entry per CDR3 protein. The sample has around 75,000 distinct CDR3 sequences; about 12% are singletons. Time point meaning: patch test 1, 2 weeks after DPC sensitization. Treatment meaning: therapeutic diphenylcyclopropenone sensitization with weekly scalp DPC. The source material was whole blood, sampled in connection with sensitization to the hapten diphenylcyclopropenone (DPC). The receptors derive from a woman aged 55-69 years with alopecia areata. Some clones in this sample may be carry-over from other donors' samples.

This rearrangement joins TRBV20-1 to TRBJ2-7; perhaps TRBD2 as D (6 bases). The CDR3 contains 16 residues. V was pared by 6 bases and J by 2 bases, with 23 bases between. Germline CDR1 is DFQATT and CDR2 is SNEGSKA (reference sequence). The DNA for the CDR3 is TGCAGTGCCCCCCTCGGGAAAGGGGACTCTCCCTACGAGCAGTACTTC. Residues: CSAPLGKGDSPYEQYF.

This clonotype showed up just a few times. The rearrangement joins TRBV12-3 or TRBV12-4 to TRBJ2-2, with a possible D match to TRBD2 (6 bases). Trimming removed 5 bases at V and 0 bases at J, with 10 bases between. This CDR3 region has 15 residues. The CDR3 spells CASSRGTSNTGELFF. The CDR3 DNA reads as TGTGCCAGCAGTCGCGGGACTTCGAACACCGGGGAGCTGTTTTTT.

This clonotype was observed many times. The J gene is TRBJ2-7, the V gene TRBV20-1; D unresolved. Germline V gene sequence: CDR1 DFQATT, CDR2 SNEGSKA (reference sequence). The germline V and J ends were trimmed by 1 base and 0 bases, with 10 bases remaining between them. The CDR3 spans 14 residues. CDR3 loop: CSARGGPDSYEQYF. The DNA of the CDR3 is TGCAGTGCTAGAGGAGGTCCAGACTCCTACGAGCAGTACTTC.

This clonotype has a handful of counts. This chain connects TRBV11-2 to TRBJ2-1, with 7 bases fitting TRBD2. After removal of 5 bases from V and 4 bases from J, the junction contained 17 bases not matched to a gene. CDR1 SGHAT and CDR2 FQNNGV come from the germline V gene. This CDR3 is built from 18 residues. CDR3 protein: CASSPLVGRLAVYNEQFF. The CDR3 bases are TGTGCCAGCAGCCCACTAGTGGGGCGACTAGCCGTTTACAATGAGCAGTTCTTC.

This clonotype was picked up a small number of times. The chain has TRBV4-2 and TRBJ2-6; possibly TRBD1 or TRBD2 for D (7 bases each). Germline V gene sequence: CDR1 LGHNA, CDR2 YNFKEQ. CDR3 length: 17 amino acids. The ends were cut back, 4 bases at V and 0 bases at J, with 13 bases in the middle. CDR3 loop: CASSREGQSSGANVLTF. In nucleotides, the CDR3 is TGTGCCAGCAGCCGGGAGGGACAGAGCTCTGGGGCCAACGTCCTGACTTTC.

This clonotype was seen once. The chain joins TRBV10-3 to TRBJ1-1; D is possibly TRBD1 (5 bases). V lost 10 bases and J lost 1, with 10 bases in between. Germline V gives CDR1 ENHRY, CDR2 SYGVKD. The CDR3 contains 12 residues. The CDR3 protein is CATTDKNTEAFF. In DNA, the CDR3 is TGTGCCACCACGGACAAGAACACTGAAGCTTTCTTT.

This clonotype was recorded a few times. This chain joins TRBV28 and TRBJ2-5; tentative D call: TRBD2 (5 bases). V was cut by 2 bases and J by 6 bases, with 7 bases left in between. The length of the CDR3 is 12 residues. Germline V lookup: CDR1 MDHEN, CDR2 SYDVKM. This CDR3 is CASSLEGQTQYF. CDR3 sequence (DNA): TGTGCCAGCAGTTTAGAGGGCCAGACCCAGTACTTC.

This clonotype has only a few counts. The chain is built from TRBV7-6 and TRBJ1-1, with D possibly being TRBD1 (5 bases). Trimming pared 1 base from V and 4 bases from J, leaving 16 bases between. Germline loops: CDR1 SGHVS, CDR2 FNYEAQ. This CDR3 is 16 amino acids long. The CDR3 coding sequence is TGTGCCAGCAGCTTAGGCAGGGAAATGGGAAGCACTGAAGCTTTCTTT. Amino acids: CASSLGREMGSTEAFF.

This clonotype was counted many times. CDR3 DNA: TGTGCCAGCAGCGTAGTCGGCGTCTATGGCTACACCTTC. It specifies CASSVVGVYGYTF. This chain links TRBV7-9 with TRBJ1-2; no clear D gene. The V end was cut by 5 bases, the J end by 4 bases, with 11 bases between. The CDR3 has 13 amino acids. Germline assignment: CDR1 SEHNR and CDR2 FQNEAQ (reference sequence).

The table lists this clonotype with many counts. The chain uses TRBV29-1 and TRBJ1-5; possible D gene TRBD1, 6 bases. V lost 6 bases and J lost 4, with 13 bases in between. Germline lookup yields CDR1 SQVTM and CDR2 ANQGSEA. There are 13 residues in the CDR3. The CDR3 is CSVQGQKNQPQHF. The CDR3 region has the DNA TGCAGCGTGCAGGGACAAAAAAATCAGCCCCAGCATTTT.

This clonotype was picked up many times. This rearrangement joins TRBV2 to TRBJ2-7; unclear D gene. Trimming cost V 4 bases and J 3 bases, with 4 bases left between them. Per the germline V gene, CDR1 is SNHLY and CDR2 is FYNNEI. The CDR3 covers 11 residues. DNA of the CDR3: TGTGCCAGCAGTGCGGTCTACGAGCAGTACTTC. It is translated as CASSAVYEQYF.